The text below deals with one T cell receptor beta chain. Its specificity is unknown. This sample stems from a study of T cell responses to AZD1222 COVID-19 vaccine. Study conclusions and caveats: Baseline serostatus was positive in only a handful of AZD1222 recipients.

V lost 6 bases and J 6 bases, leaving 20 bases between the germline ends. Per germline, CDR1 SQVTM and CDR2 ANQGSEA. CDR3 length: 14 residues. Some clones are missing from TCRdb's copy, which holds only in-frame ones; the method was immunoSEQ multiplex PCR. The sample lists tens of thousands of clones, around 86% seen once, with more than 15% in the top ten. This sequence originates from an adult who received the AZD1222 COVID-19 vaccine. The chain couples TRBV29-1 to TRBJ1-2; D might be TRBD1 (6 bases). The specimen was peripheral blood, collected 28 days after the second AZD1222 dose. CDR3 sequence reads: CSVGWGTNQDGYTF. The CDR3 bases are TGCAGCGTCGGCTGGGGGACAAATCAGGATGGCTACACCTTC.